The 11 T cell receptor beta chains reported below all come from one sample, sequenced in a study of blood T cell repertoires in COVID-19. The repertoire was sequenced with immunoSEQ multiplex PCR; TCRdb's copy has only in-frame clones and lacks some. The sample has roughly 140,000 clones, over 70% seen once; the top ten hold 10% to 12%. The sequenced material came from PBMCs or T cells enriched from blood (not recorded which). The source is a man in his 60s who had recovered from COVID-19.

CDR3 sequence: CASAPGLAFQETQYF. In DNA, the CDR3 is TGTGCTAGTGCCCCGGGACTAGCCTTCCAAGAGACCCAGTACTTC. The chain has TRBV12-5 and TRBJ2-5, with TRBD2 identical over 9 bases. The CDR3 extends over 15 amino acids. The germline V gene encodes CDR1 LGHNT and CDR2 FRNRAP. The V segment lost 7 bases and the J segment 1 base; nucleotides outside the gene matches: 7.

The V call is TRBV13, the J call TRBJ1-6; possible D gene TRBD1, 5 bases. Trimming pared 2 bases from V and 6 bases from J, leaving 11 bases between. The CDR3 length is 15 residues. Germline V gives CDR1 PRHDT, CDR2 FYEKMQ (reference sequence). The CDR3 region is CASSLNRSPNSPLHF. The CDR3 nucleotides read TGTGCCAGCAGCTTAAACAGGTCCCCTAATTCACCCCTCCACTTT.

V usage is TRBV25-1 and J usage is TRBJ2-1; 8 nucleotides line up with TRBD2. This CDR3 is built from 15 residues. Looked up from germline, CDR1 is MGHDK and CDR2 is SYGVNS. Germline trimming cut 3 bases from V and 1 base from J; bases unmatched to any gene: 2. The CDR3 DNA reads TGTGCCAGCAGTGATGCGGGGGGATCCTACAATGAGCAGTTCTTC. Its translation: CASSDAGGSYNEQFF.

The V gene is TRBV2, the J gene TRBJ1-5, with 7 bases lining up with TRBD1. CDR1 is SNHLY and CDR2 is FYNNEI in the germline V gene. The ends lost 1 base at V and 3 bases at J; junction bases unmatched: 6. The CDR3 spans 16 residues. The CDR3, as DNA: TGTGCCAGCAGTGAAGTGGGGGGACAGACCAATCAGCCCCAGCATTTT. It codes for CASSEVGGQTNQPQHF.

This clone was picked up one time. The gene calls are TRBV10-1 and TRBJ2-3; possibly TRBD1 for D (5 bases). CDR1 and CDR2 (germline): WNHNN, SYGVQD (reference sequence). Trimming cost V 6 bases and J 6 bases, with 13 bases left between them. The CDR3 is 13 amino acids. CDR3 amino acids: CASRAGSGDTQYF. In DNA, the CDR3 is TGCGCCAGCAGGGCAGGTTCAGGGGATACGCAGTATTTT.

This clone showed up just a few times. This chain connects TRBV2 to TRBJ2-7; weak D call: TRBD2 (6 bases). Germline values: CDR1 SNHLY, CDR2 FYNNEI. Trimming left V 6 bases short and J 4 bases short, with 25 bases between. This CDR3 is 17 amino acids long. The CDR3: CASRSGRPPRERYEQYF. The CDR3 DNA reads as TGTGCCAGCAGGTCGGGGAGGCCCCCACGGGAACGATACGAGCAGTACTTC.

The rearrangement uses TRBV7-8 and TRBJ2-1; perhaps TRBD1 as D (5 bases). Trimming left V 5 bases short and J 7 bases short, with 15 bases between. This CDR3 spans 14 amino acids. CDR1 SGHVS and CDR2 FQNEAQ come from the germline V gene. The CDR3 sequence is CASSQTEVKNEQFF. For the CDR3, the DNA is TGTGCCAGCAGCCAGACAGAAGTCAAGAATGAGCAGTTCTTC.

The V and J genes are TRBV10-1 and TRBJ2-1, with 7 bases that match TRBD2. Germline assignment: CDR1 WNHNN and CDR2 SYGVQD (reference sequence). The CDR3 loop spans 16 amino acids. V shed 3 bases, J shed 2 bases, and the junction held 7 bases outside the gene matches. The CDR3 sequence: CASSDSAGTTYNEQFF. CDR3 coding DNA: TGCGCCAGCAGTGACTCCGCCGGGACTACCTACAATGAGCAGTTCTTC.

The rearrangement uses TRBV2 and TRBJ1-1; D might be TRBD1 (5 bases). CDR1 and CDR2 (germline): SNHLY, FYNNEI. V was pared by 6 bases and J by 5 bases, with 19 bases between. The length of the CDR3 is 15 residues. The CDR3 reads CASRVRGGTGTEAFF. The CDR3 DNA reads as TGTGCCAGCAGGGTACGGGGAGGGACGGGTACTGAAGCTTTCTTT.

This clone is a singleton in its sample. The V call is TRBV18, the J call TRBJ1-2; no clear D gene. Germline lookup yields CDR1 KGHSH and CDR2 LQKENI. The V and J ends lost 2 bases and 2 bases respectively, with 9 bases between them. This CDR3 spans 14 amino acids. CDR3 DNA: TGTGCCAGCTCACCAGGCGGGATGAACTATGGCTACACCTTC. Its translation: CASSPGGMNYGYTF.

About this clone: The same CDR3 also results from other DNA sequences found in this sample. The chain carries TRBV28 and TRBJ1-6; D possibly corresponds to TRBD1 (5 bases). The CDR3 has 14 residues. CDR1 is MDHEN and CDR2 is SYDVKM in the germline V gene. V lost 3 bases and J 6 bases, leaving 9 bases between the germline ends. The CDR3 DNA follows: TGTGCCAGCAGTTTTAGGGGAGGTAATTCACCCCTCCACTTT. Protein sequence: CASSFRGGNSPLHF.